The rows below give T cell receptor beta chains drawn from one sample of a study of OX40 agonist ivuxolimab in advanced cancers. Measured with immunoSEQ multiplex PCR; TCRdb has only the in-frame clones, and not every one. Of 40,000 to 55,000 clones in the sample, about 93% were seen once. The specimen was CD4+ or CD8+ T cells sorted from blood, collected in a trial of the OX40 agonist ivuxolimab. These receptors were collected from an adult with an advanced solid tumor such as melanoma, head and neck, liver or kidney cancer. Each CDR3 is given with its conserved first and last residue. D genes are given only for firm matches. Clone size is shown for a subset of rows, as once, few, many or a class of expanded clone.

D: TRBD1; V: TRBV6-5; J: TRBJ1-2; size: NA; CDR3: CASSYSTGDYGYTF; DNA: TGTGCCAGCAGTTACTCGACAGGGGACTATGGCTACACCTTC
D: NA; V: TRBV11-2; J: TRBJ1-1; size: few; CDR3: CASSLVRGTEAFF; DNA: TGTGCCAGCAGCTTGGTCAGGGGCACTGAAGCTTTCTTT
D: NA; V: TRBV14; J: TRBJ2-7; size: NA; CDR3: CASSQTITEGRRAYEQYF; DNA: TGTGCCAGCAGCCAAACGATTACAGAGGGTAGGAGGGCCTACGAGCAGTACTTC
D: NA; V: TRBV4-3; J: TRBJ2-5; size: NA; CDR3: CASSRVLSAQETQYF; DNA: TGCGCCAGCAGCCGGGTGCTATCCGCCCAAGAGACCCAGTACTTC
D: NA; V: TRBV6-6; J: TRBJ2-2; size: NA; CDR3: CASTLTGELFF; DNA: TGTGCCAGCACCTTGACAGGGGAGCTGTTTTTT
D: NA; V: TRBV2; J: TRBJ1-2; size: NA; CDR3: CARTRTFGYTF; DNA: TGTGCCAGAACGAGGACCTTCGGCTACACCTTC
D: NA; V: TRBV9; J: TRBJ1-1; size: NA; CDR3: CASSVESNTEAFF; DNA: TGTGCCAGCAGCGTAGAGTCGAACACTGAAGCTTTCTTT
D: NA; V: TRBV13; J: TRBJ2-1; size: once; CDR3: CASQTPLYNEQFF; DNA: TGTGCCAGCCAGACCCCCCTTTACAATGAGCAGTTCTTC
D: NA; V: TRBV28; J: TRBJ2-7; size: NA; CDR3: CASSSLRQSFYEQYF; DNA: TGTGCCAGCAGTAGCCTTAGACAGTCCTTCTACGAGCAGTACTTC
D: NA; V: TRBV4-3; J: TRBJ1-3; size: NA; CDR3: CASSQDIPPEQGIGNTIYF; DNA: TGCGCCAGCAGCCAAGATATCCCCCCGGAACAGGGTATCGGAAACACCATATATTTT
D: NA; V: TRBV6-6; J: TRBJ1-3; size: NA; CDR3: CASSHQDSGNTIYF; DNA: TGTGCCAGCAGCCACCAGGACTCTGGAAACACCATATATTTT
D: NA; V: TRBV27; J: TRBJ1-5; size: few; CDR3: CASRGGQGNQPQHF; DNA: TGTGCCAGCAGGGGGGGGCAGGGAAATCAGCCCCAGCATTTT
D: NA; V: TRBV7-3; J: TRBJ2-1; size: NA; CDR3: CASSLTARQTYNEQFF; DNA: TGTGCCAGCAGCTTAACCGCCAGACAGACCTACAATGAGCAGTTCTTC
D: TRBD1; V: TRBV28; J: TRBJ1-1; size: NA; CDR3: CASRTLDRAASVTEAFF; DNA: TGTGCCAGCAGGACTCTGGACAGGGCAGCCTCGGTTACTGAAGCTTTCTTT
D: NA; V: TRBV20-1; J: TRBJ2-1; size: NA; CDR3: CSAGHNEQFF; DNA: TGCAGTGCCGGACACAATGAGCAGTTCTTC
D: TRBD1; V: TRBV28; J: TRBJ2-7; size: NA; CDR3: CASISGQTYEQYF; DNA: TGTGCCAGCATTTCGGGACAGACCTACGAGCAGTACTTC
D: NA; V: TRBV7-2; J: TRBJ2-1; size: NA; CDR3: CASSRPRTISSYNEQFF; DNA: TGTGCCAGCAGCCGGCCAAGGACTATCAGCTCCTACAATGAGCAGTTCTTC
D: NA; V: TRBV9; J: TRBJ1-4; size: NA; CDR3: CASSPQGLGGEKLFF; DNA: TGTGCCAGCAGCCCACAGGGCCTTGGGGGTGAAAAACTGTTTTTT
D: NA; V: TRBV19; J: TRBJ2-2; size: NA; CDR3: CASSFRVTNTGELFF; DNA: TGTGCCAGCAGCTTTAGAGTCACGAACACCGGGGAGCTGTTTTTT
D: NA; V: TRBV14; J: TRBJ2-1; size: NA; CDR3: CASSQDLASYNEQFF; DNA: TGTGCCAGCAGCCAAGACCTAGCCTCCTACAATGAGCAGTTCTTC
D: NA; V: TRBV2; J: TRBJ2-1; size: once; CDR3: CASSDGSLANEQFF; DNA: TGTGCCAGCAGTGACGGGAGCCTGGCCAATGAGCAGTTCTTC
D: TRBD1; V: TRBV13; J: TRBJ2-1; size: NA; CDR3: CASSLGRDSQSGEQFF; DNA: TGTGCCAGCAGCTTAGGCCGGGACAGCCAATCGGGTGAGCAGTTCTTC
D: TRBD2; V: TRBV14; J: TRBJ2-7; size: NA; CDR3: CASSPQAGRRYEQYF; DNA: TGTGCCAGCAGCCCGCAGGCCGGGAGGAGGTACGAGCAGTACTTC
D: NA; V: TRBV28; J: TRBJ1-5; size: once; CDR3: CASSPAGGGGQPQHF; DNA: TGTGCCAGCAGTCCGGCCGGGGGAGGAGGTCAGCCCCAGCATTTT
D: NA; V: TRBV7-2; J: TRBJ2-7; size: NA; CDR3: CASSYEQYF; DNA: TGTGCCAGCAGCTACGAGCAGTACTTC
D: TRBD1; V: TRBV2; J: TRBJ1-1; size: NA; CDR3: CASSATGTGFLKYTEAFF; DNA: TGTGCCAGCAGTGCAACCGGGACAGGGTTCCTTAAGTACACTGAAGCTTTCTTT
D: NA; V: TRBV7-9; J: TRBJ2-1; size: once; CDR3: CASSIISSANDNEQFF; DNA: TGTGCCAGCAGCATAATCTCTAGCGCCAACGACAATGAGCAGTTCTTC